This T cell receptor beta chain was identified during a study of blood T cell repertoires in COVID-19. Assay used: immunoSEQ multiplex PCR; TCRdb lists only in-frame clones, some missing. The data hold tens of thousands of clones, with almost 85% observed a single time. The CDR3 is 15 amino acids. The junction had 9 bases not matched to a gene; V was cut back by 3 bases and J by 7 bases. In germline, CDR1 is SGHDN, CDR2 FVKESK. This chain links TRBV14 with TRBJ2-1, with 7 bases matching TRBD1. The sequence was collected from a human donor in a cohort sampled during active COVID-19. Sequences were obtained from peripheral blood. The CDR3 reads CASSHQWTGSNEQFF. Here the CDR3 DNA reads TGTGCCAGCAGCCATCAATGGACAGGTTCGAATGAGCAGTTCTTC.